A single sample gave rise to the 25 T cell receptor beta chains below, sequenced in a study of cytomegalovirus exposure and HLA in healthy donors. The PCR employed 60 Vbeta primers together with 13 Jbeta primers. Clones were read by immunoSEQ multiplex PCR, and TCRdb kept only the in-frame ones, dropping some. This sample yields roughly 80,000 clones, of which roughly 74% are seen a single time; about 3.5% belongs to the top ten. Sequenced input: PBMCs. The origin of the receptors is a man between 35 and 55 years old in good health and CMV-seronegative.

This chain links TRBV6-1 with TRBJ2-3; TRBD1 matches 9 bases. This CDR3 is built from 13 residues. The germline V gene encodes CDR1 MNHNS and CDR2 SASEGT. The V gene end was trimmed by 6 bases and the J gene end by 4 bases; junction bases not matched to a gene: 2. The CDR3 reads CASRGQGPDTQYF. DNA for the CDR3: TGTGCCAGCAGGGGACAGGGACCAGATACGCAGTATTTT.

A single count supports this clone. The chain carries TRBV5-1 and TRBJ2-2, with D uncertain. Germline V gives CDR1 SGHRS, CDR2 YFSETQ. This CDR3 contains 15 residues. V was pared by 0 bases and J by 1 base, with 7 bases between. This CDR3 reads CASSLGRQNTGELFF. CDR3 nucleotide sequence: TGCGCCAGCAGCTTGGGCAGGCAGAACACCGGGGAGCTGTTTTTT.

The CDR3 loop reads CASSLGSSEQYF. CDR3 nucleotides: TGTGCCAGCAGCTTAGGGAGTAGCGAGCAGTACTTC. The chain couples TRBV7-3 to TRBJ2-7; D is perhaps TRBD2 (5 bases). V lost 2 bases to trimming and J lost 6 bases, with 8 bases between them. The CDR3 extends over 12 amino acids. Germline V lookup: CDR1 SGHTA, CDR2 FQGTGA.

This clone has only one observation. The gene calls are TRBV7-6 and TRBJ2-1; TRBD2 matches at 13 bases. V was pared by 2 bases and J by 2 bases, with 6 bases of the junction left unmatched. Germline V gives CDR1 SGHVS, CDR2 FNYEAQ. CDR3 length: 18 amino acids. CDR3 residues: CASSLFGLAGAAYNEQFF. The CDR3 DNA reads TGTGCCAGCAGCTTATTTGGACTAGCGGGGGCCGCCTACAATGAGCAGTTCTTC.

This clone was seen only a few times. The CDR3 spells CSVGGERGGLGNEQFF. CDR3 DNA sequence: TGCAGCGTTGGTGGAGAGAGGGGGGGCCTTGGCAATGAGCAGTTCTTC. The chain combines TRBV29-1 with TRBJ2-1; tentatively, D is TRBD2 (7 bases). There are 16 residues in the CDR3. Germline V CDR1 and CDR2: SQVTM, ANQGSEA. V was clipped by 4 bases and J by 6 bases, with 22 bases between them.

The CDR3 bases are TGCAGCGCCGTTAGCGGGGGTTCCCCCCCCGGGGAGCTGTTTTTT. Translation: CSAVSGGSPPGELFF. The chain couples TRBV29-1 to TRBJ2-2; the match to TRBD2 covers 9 bases. Per the germline V gene, CDR1 is SQVTM and CDR2 is ANQGSEA. Germline trimming cut 7 bases from V and 6 bases from J; bases unmatched to any gene: 12. The CDR3 is made up of 15 amino acids.

J is TRBJ2-7 and V is TRBV29-1, with 7 bases identical to TRBD2. CDR3 length equals 14 residues. V dropped 6 bases and J dropped 6; count of bases not matched to a gene: 14. Per germline, CDR1 SQVTM and CDR2 ANQGSEA. The CDR3 DNA follows: TGCAGCGTCTCCCCCTATTTGAGGGAGGGCGAGCAGTACTTC. It translates to CSVSPYLREGEQYF.

This rearrangement joins TRBV7-2 to TRBJ1-1; D is undetermined. V lost 2 bases and J 5 bases, leaving 15 bases between the germline ends. The germline CDR1 and CDR2 sequences are SGHTA and FQGNSA. The CDR3 covers 15 residues. The CDR3 loop is CASSLSFYSRTEAFF. CDR3 nucleotide sequence: TGTGCCAGCAGCTTAAGTTTTTACAGTCGGACTGAAGCTTTCTTT.

The chain links TRBV28 to TRBJ1-6; a weak D match, TRBD1 (6 bases). The CDR3 totals 17 residues. V lost 5 bases to trimming and J lost 7 bases, with 21 bases between them. Germline CDR1 MDHEN, CDR2 SYDVKM. Here the CDR3 reads CASSPVRQALRNSPLHF. The DNA of the CDR3 is TGTGCCAGCAGTCCTGTCCGACAGGCATTGAGGAATTCACCCCTCCACTTT.

This clone was counted a single time. V gene TRBV6-1 combines with J gene TRBJ1-2; D is unresolved. V was shortened by 6 bases and J by 0 bases, with 8 bases between the two germline ends. The CDR3 sequence is 13 residues long. The germline V gene encodes CDR1 MNHNS and CDR2 SASEGT. The DNA of the CDR3 is TGTGCCAGCAGCGTGGTAGCTAACTATGGCTACACCTTC. This translates into CASSVVANYGYTF.

This chain connects TRBV7-2 to TRBJ2-3; tentatively, D is TRBD2 (5 bases). The CDR3 loop spans 13 amino acids. Trimming took 0 bases from V and 5 from J, leaving 6 bases between them. Germline V gene sequence: CDR1 SGHTA, CDR2 FQGNSA. In DNA, the CDR3 is TGTGCCAGCAGCTTAGCGAGGGTAGATACGCAGTATTTT. Protein: CASSLARVDTQYF.

The rearrangement joins TRBV7-2 to TRBJ1-1, with a possible D match to TRBD1 (6 bases). Trimming cost V 5 bases and J 6 bases, with 10 bases left between them. The CDR3 has 12 amino acids. Per the germline V gene, CDR1 is SGHTA and CDR2 is FQGNSA. The CDR3 sequence: CASSVNRAEAFF. DNA for the CDR3: TGTGCCAGCAGCGTAAACAGGGCTGAAGCTTTCTTT.

J is TRBJ2-5 and V is TRBV6-6, with a weak D call TRBD1 (6 bases). The CDR3 sequence is 14 residues long. The V and J ends lost 8 bases and 2 bases respectively, with 15 bases between them. Germline values: CDR1 MNHNY, CDR2 SVGAGI (reference sequence). CDR3 in DNA: TGTGCCAGCGGAAATACAGGGAAACAAGAGACCCAGTACTTC. Encoded protein: CASGNTGKQETQYF.

The V and J genes are TRBV4-3 and TRBJ2-1; 7 bases line up with TRBD1. Germline CDR1 and CDR2: LGHNA and YSLEER. CDR3 length: 14 amino acids. The ends lost 4 bases at V and 7 bases at J; junction bases unmatched: 7. CDR3 region: CASSLLTGMNEQFF. Written as DNA, the CDR3 is TGCGCCAGCAGCCTACTGACAGGGATGAATGAGCAGTTCTTC.

The chain carries TRBV2 and TRBJ2-6, with D perhaps matching TRBD1 (5 bases). The CDR3 has 16 amino acids. V was clipped by 8 bases and J by 0 bases, with 14 bases between them. CDR1 SNHLY and CDR2 FYNNEI come from the germline V gene. Here the CDR3 DNA reads TGTGCCAGCGGGGCAAATGCGGACTCTGGGGCCAACGTCCTGACTTTC. This gives the protein CASGANADSGANVLTF.

This clone was seen only once. This chain uses TRBV27 with TRBJ1-3, with a tentative D call TRBD1 (6 bases). Trimming took 0 bases from V and 3 from J, leaving 9 bases between them. CDR3 size: 15 residues. The germline gives CDR1 MNHEY, CDR2 SMNVEV (reference sequence). CDR3 DNA: TGTGCCAGCAGTTTATCCTGGGGGCTTGGAAACACCATATATTTT. Translated, it gives CASSLSWGLGNTIYF.

This chain uses TRBV9 with TRBJ1-1; TRBD1 aligns across 7 bases. From germline, CDR1 is SGDLS and CDR2 YYNGEE. V lost 0 bases, J lost 4 bases, and 3 bases stayed unmatched. The CDR3 has 14 amino acids. The CDR3 DNA reads TGTGCCAGCAGCGTAGCAGGGGGAAGCACTGAAGCTTTCTTT. Residues: CASSVAGGSTEAFF.

V and J are TRBV5-1 and TRBJ2-7; 11 bases fit TRBD1. V dropped 0 bases and J dropped 6; count of bases not matched to a gene: 2. The CDR3 totals 14 residues. In germline, CDR1 is SGHRS, CDR2 YFSETQ. CDR3 residues: CASSLGTGGFEQYF. CDR3 bases: TGCGCCAGCAGCTTGGGGACAGGGGGCTTCGAGCAGTACTTC.

The DNA of the CDR3 is TGCGCCAGCAGCCCGCGGGGGAGCACAGATACGCAGTATTTT. It specifies CASSPRGSTDTQYF. The chain combines TRBV5-1 with TRBJ2-3, with 7 bases that match TRBD2. The germline gives CDR1 SGHRS, CDR2 YFSETQ. This CDR3 contains 14 residues. V trimming: 4 bases; J trimming: 0 bases; junction bases outside the gene matches: 2.

The gene calls are TRBV4-1 and TRBJ1-3; D ambiguous. In germline, CDR1 is MGHRA, CDR2 YSYEKL. V was clipped by 1 base and J by 4 bases, with 8 bases between them. CDR3 length: 14 residues. Here the CDR3 DNA reads TGCGCCAGCAGCCAAGCACCTCAGGGAAACACCATATATTTT. Amino acid sequence: CASSQAPQGNTIYF.

This rearrangement joins TRBV5-1 to TRBJ1-2; 7 positions match TRBD1. This CDR3 has 13 amino acids. Germline V gene data show CDR1 as SGHRS and CDR2 as YFSETQ. The junction had 8 bases not matched to a gene; V was cut back by 5 bases and J by 7 bases. The CDR3 coding sequence is TGCGCCAGCAGGGGTTTAGGGGGCGGTGGCTACACCTTC. Residues: CASRGLGGGGYTF.

V usage is TRBV9 and J usage is TRBJ2-2; D possibly corresponds to TRBD1 (6 bases). The CDR3 loop spans 13 amino acids. CDR1 is SGDLS, CDR2 YYNGEE, per germline. V was pared by 3 bases and J by 6 bases, with 9 bases between. The CDR3 protein is CASSETGPGELFF. The CDR3 coding sequence is TGTGCCAGCAGCGAGACAGGCCCCGGGGAGCTGTTTTTT.

The table lists this clone with a few counts. The V and J genes are TRBV14 and TRBJ1-2; possibly TRBD1 for D (5 bases). The V end was cut by 4 bases, the J end by 4 bases, with 16 bases between. Germline V lookup: CDR1 SGHDN, CDR2 FVKESK. This CDR3 is 15 amino acids long. This chain's CDR3 is CASSLGRGLGYGYTF. CDR3 nucleotide sequence: TGTGCCAGCAGCCTTGGGAGGGGACTAGGCTATGGCTACACCTTC. Full variable domain (remainder filled in from reference TRBV14 and TRBJ1-2): EAGVTQFPSHSVIEKGQTVTLRCDPISGHDNLYWYRRVMGKEIKFLLHFVKESKQDESGMPNNRFLAERTGGTYSTLKVQPAELEDSGVYFCASSLGRGLGYGYTFGSGTRLTVV.

The chain employs TRBV11-2 and TRBJ1-6; D remains ambiguous. This CDR3 has 15 amino acids. CDR1 and CDR2 from the germline V gene are SGHAT and FQNNGV. Trimming pared 5 bases from V and 7 bases from J, leaving 15 bases between. CDR3 DNA: TGTGCCAGCAGCCCCTCCGGGGTGATGAATTCACCCCTCCACTTT. Translated, it gives CASSPSGVMNSPLHF.

This clone showed up just a few times. The V gene is TRBV5-1, the J gene TRBJ1-3; D call uncertain. Germline V CDR1 and CDR2: SGHRS, YFSETQ. V was cut by 0 bases and J by 0 bases, with 10 bases left in between. This CDR3 spans 16 amino acids. The CDR3 loop is CASSLVPGNSGNTIYF. The CDR3 region has the DNA TGCGCCAGCAGCTTGGTACCGGGAAACTCTGGAAACACCATATATTTT.